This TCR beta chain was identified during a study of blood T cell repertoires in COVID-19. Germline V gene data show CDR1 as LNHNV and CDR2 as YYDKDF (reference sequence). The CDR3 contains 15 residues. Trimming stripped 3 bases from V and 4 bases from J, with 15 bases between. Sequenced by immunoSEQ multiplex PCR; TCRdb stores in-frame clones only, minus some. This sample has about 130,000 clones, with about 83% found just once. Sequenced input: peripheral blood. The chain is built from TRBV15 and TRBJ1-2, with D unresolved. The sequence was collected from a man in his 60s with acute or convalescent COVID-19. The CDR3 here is CATSRAGSVGYGYTF. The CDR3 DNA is TGTGCCACCAGCAGGGCAGGTTCAGTAGGCTATGGCTACACCTTC. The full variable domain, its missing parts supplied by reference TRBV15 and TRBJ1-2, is DAMVIQNPRYQVTQFGKPVTLSCSQTLNHNVMYWYQQKSSQAPKLLFHYYDKDFNNEADTPDNFQSRRPNTSFCFLDIRSPGLGDTAMYLCATSRAGSVGYGYTFGSGTRLTVV.